This entry lists 26 T cell receptor beta chains sequenced from one sample in a study of shared T cell receptors in the human thymus. TCRdb's table, derived via immunoSEQ multiplex PCR, lists solely in-frame clones and lacks some. Of 700,000 or so clones listed, 70% to 90% were seen once; the top ten hold around 0.0099%. These data were likewise used in another study, on human thymus T cells.

The sequenced sample consisted of thymocytes. The receptors come from a girl less than two years old with a congenital heart defect.

V is TRBV28 and J is TRBJ2-3, with D perhaps matching TRBD1 (6 bases). This CDR3 has 15 amino acids. Germline assignment: CDR1 MDHEN and CDR2 SYDVKM. V lost 5 bases and J 2 bases, leaving 14 bases between the germline ends. In nucleotides, the CDR3 is TGTGCCAGCAGTATCTGGGACACCCACACAGATACGCAGTATTTT. The encoded protein is CASSIWDTHTDTQYF. Complete variable domain (other parts from reference TRBV28 and TRBJ2-3): DVKVTQSSRYLVKRTGEKVFLECVQDMDHENMFWYRQDPGLGLRLIYFSYDVKMKEKGDIPEGYSVSREKKERFSLILESASTNQTSMYLCASSIWDTHTDTQYFGPGTRLTVL.

The rearrangement joins TRBV7-6 to TRBJ2-1; weak D call: TRBD2 (5 bases). The CDR3 sequence is 13 residues long. V dropped 2 bases and J dropped 10 bases, with 12 bases sitting between them. Germline values: CDR1 SGHVS, CDR2 FNYEAQ. Here the CDR3 reads CASSLSSRGEQFF. The CDR3 DNA reads as TGTGCCAGCAGCTTAAGCTCGCGAGGGGAGCAGTTCTTC.

This chain uses TRBV28 with TRBJ2-2; no definite D call. There are 12 residues in the CDR3. CDR1 and CDR2 from the germline V gene are MDHEN and SYDVKM. V was pared by 5 bases and J by 9 bases, with 10 bases between. The CDR3 DNA reads TGTGCCAGCAGTCCGGGTGTTCGGGAGCTGTTTTTT. Translating it yields CASSPGVRELFF.

The J gene is TRBJ1-2, the V gene TRBV9; 7 bases map to TRBD1. Germline CDR1 reads SGDLS; CDR2 reads YYNGEE. V was pared by 4 bases and J by 3 bases, with 9 bases of the junction left unmatched. This CDR3 spans 15 amino acids. In nucleotides, the CDR3 is TGTGCCAGCAGCTCGAGGGACAGTTACTACTATGGCTACACCTTC. This encodes CASSSRDSYYYGYTF.

J is TRBJ2-5 and V is TRBV15; 8 nucleotides line up with TRBD2. V trimming: 9 bases; J trimming: 3 bases; junction bases outside the gene matches: 3. The CDR3 length is 12 residues. Germline V gene data show CDR1 as LNHNV and CDR2 as YYDKDF (reference sequence). CDR3 nucleotide sequence: TGTGCCACTCGAGCGGGGGAAGAGACCCAGTACTTC. This codes for CATRAGEETQYF.

The genes are TRBV9 and TRBJ2-2; tentatively, D is TRBD2 (7 bases). Between the trimmed V and J ends, which lost 3 bases and 2 bases, there was a span of 23 bases. The length of the CDR3 is 19 residues. CDR1 SGDLS and CDR2 YYNGEE come from the germline V gene. Here the CDR3 DNA reads TGTGCCAGCAGCGAGAGGGGAGGTGGTGGGGGGGCAAACACCGGGGAGCTGTTTTTT. The encoded protein is CASSERGGGGGANTGELFF.

This clone was seen only a few times. V usage is TRBV14 and J usage is TRBJ2-3; tentative D call: TRBD1 (6 bases). The CDR3 loop spans 14 amino acids. Trimming took off 4 bases at V and 2 bases at J, with 10 bases between the two ends. Looked up from germline, CDR1 is SGHDN and CDR2 is FVKESK. As DNA, the CDR3 is TGTGCCAGCAGCCGCGTGGGGGCCACAGATACGCAGTATTTT. This sequence encodes CASSRVGATDTQYF.

This clone occurred a few times. The V and J genes are TRBV7-4 and TRBJ1-1; tentative D call: TRBD1 (6 bases). CDR1 SGHVT and CDR2 SQSDAQ come from the germline V gene. The CDR3 is 14 amino acids. Trimming shortened V by 5 bases and J by 7 bases, and 17 bases separated the two germline ends. This CDR3 reads CASSPQRGGYEAFF. CDR3 DNA: TGTGCCAGCAGCCCACAGAGAGGGGGATATGAAGCTTTCTTT.

The chain employs TRBV27 and TRBJ2-7, with D possibly being TRBD1 (5 bases). The CDR3 extends over 14 amino acids. Between the trimmed V and J ends, which lost 5 bases and 2 bases, there was a span of 13 bases. The germline gives CDR1 MNHEY, CDR2 SMNVEV (reference sequence). The CDR3 DNA is TGTGCCAGCAGTCGCGGACACCCCCCCTACGAGCAGTACTTC. It specifies CASSRGHPPYEQYF.

J is TRBJ1-5 and V is TRBV13; TRBD1 is a possible D gene (5 bases). The germline V and J ends were trimmed by 6 bases and 5 bases, with 14 bases remaining between them. The CDR3 consists of 14 residues. Germline V gene lookup returns CDR1 PRHDT and CDR2 FYEKMQ (reference sequence). CDR3 bases: TGTGCCAGCAGTCTTCGGGGCGGGGATCAGCCCCAGCATTTT. This encodes CASSLRGGDQPQHF.

The chain combines TRBV7-6 with TRBJ2-1; 14 bases match TRBD2. V trimming: 5 bases; J trimming: 0 bases; junction bases outside the gene matches: 15. CDR3 length equals 21 residues. CDR1 SGHVS and CDR2 FNYEAQ come from the germline V gene. The CDR3: CASSPTIGLAGGHSSYNEQFF. CDR3 DNA: TGTGCCAGCAGCCCCACGATAGGACTAGCGGGGGGTCACAGCTCCTACAATGAGCAGTTCTTC. Looking up the rest from reference TRBV7-6 and TRBJ2-1 gives the full variable domain: GAGVSQSPRYKVTKRGQDVALRCDPISGHVSLYWYRQALGQGPEFLTYFNYEAQQDKSGLPNDRFSAERPEGSISTLTIQRTEQRDSAMYRCASSPTIGLAGGHSSYNEQFFGPGTRLTVL.

The chain combines TRBV2 with TRBJ1-2, with 8 nucleotides matching TRBD1. Germline V gene lookup returns CDR1 SNHLY and CDR2 FYNNEI. CDR3 length: 13 amino acids. V trimming: 6 bases; J trimming: 5 bases; junction bases outside the gene matches: 5. The CDR3 is CASRAGQGYGYTF. CDR3 DNA: TGTGCCAGCAGGGCTGGACAGGGTTATGGCTACACCTTC.

This chain uses TRBV28 with TRBJ1-5; TRBD1 might be the D (6 bases). V lost 7 bases and J lost 0, with 13 bases in between. This CDR3 spans 15 amino acids. Germline-derived CDR1 and CDR2 are MDHEN and SYDVKM. The CDR3 loop reads CASKQGYRSNQPQHF. The CDR3 nucleotides are TGTGCCAGCAAACAGGGATATCGTAGCAATCAGCCCCAGCATTTT.

As concerns this clone: Other DNA sequences of this sample code for an identical CDR3. V gene TRBV27 combines with J gene TRBJ1-2; D is unresolved. Trimming shortened V by 5 bases and J by 0 bases, and 10 bases separated the two germline ends. CDR3 length equals 14 residues. Germline V gene lookup returns CDR1 MNHEY and CDR2 SMNVEV (reference sequence). As DNA, the CDR3 is TGTGCCAGCAGTAATCACAGAGCTAACTATGGCTACACCTTC. Translation: CASSNHRANYGYTF.

This chain uses TRBV27 with TRBJ1-1; TRBD1 is a possible D gene (6 bases). The ends were cut back, 4 bases at V and 2 bases at J, with 14 bases in the middle. Germline CDR1 MNHEY, CDR2 SMNVEV (reference sequence). The CDR3 is made up of 15 amino acids. The CDR3 DNA sequence: TGTGCCAGCAGTTCCCCCCAGGGGCGTAACACTGAAGCTTTCTTT. This sequence encodes CASSSPQGRNTEAFF.

The genes are TRBV7-9 and TRBJ1-5; 8 bases fit TRBD1. Germline values: CDR1 SEHNR, CDR2 FQNEAQ (reference sequence). With 5 bases clipped from V and 3 bases from J, the junction kept 12 bases outside the gene matches. This CDR3 is 17 amino acids long. The CDR3 protein is CASSPLGQGKVNQPQHF. CDR3 bases: TGTGCCAGCAGCCCCCTCGGACAGGGTAAAGTCAATCAGCCCCAGCATTTT.

The rearrangement uses TRBV1 and TRBJ2-3; the table gives TRBD2 as D, unverified against the DNA. TRBV1 counts as a pseudogene. The CDR3 length is 23 residues. CDR3 sequence: CTSSQERVFGAGGSTWSTDTQYF. The CDR3 DNA is TGCACCAGCAGCCAAGAAAGGGTTTTTGGGGCGGGGGGATCAACTTGGAGCACAGATACGCAGTATTTT.

This clone was found a few times. The J gene is TRBJ1-2, the V gene TRBV19; a weak D match, TRBD1 (5 bases). CDR1 is LNHDA, CDR2 SQIVND, per germline (reference sequence). The V and J ends lost 3 bases and 8 bases respectively, with 22 bases between them. The CDR3 totals 16 residues. Here the CDR3 reads CASSMGRGSPEKGYTF. The CDR3 DNA sequence: TGTGCCAGTAGTATGGGGAGGGGTAGTCCGGAGAAGGGCTACACCTTC.

J is TRBJ2-1 and V is TRBV2, with 13 nucleotides matching TRBD2. This CDR3 contains 19 residues. The germline V gene has CDR1 SNHLY and CDR2 FYNNEI. V shed 8 bases, J shed 3 bases, and the junction held 16 bases outside the gene matches. The CDR3 region is CASSPAGLAGTFLYNEQFF. The CDR3 DNA sequence: TGTGCCAGCTCCCCAGCGGGACTAGCGGGGACCTTTCTCTACAATGAGCAGTTCTTC.

V is TRBV6-6 and J is TRBJ1-1, with TRBD1 as a possible D gene (5 bases). V was pared by 5 bases and J by 2 bases, with 15 bases between. Germline assignment: CDR1 MNHNY and CDR2 SVGAGI (reference sequence). There are 15 residues in the CDR3. CDR3: CASSGGRFPNTEAFF. In DNA form, the CDR3 reads TGTGCCAGCAGTGGGGGGAGATTTCCTAACACTGAAGCTTTCTTT.

The V call is TRBV6-5, the J call TRBJ1-1; 9 nucleotides match TRBD1. The CDR3 is 14 amino acids. Germline-derived CDR1 and CDR2 are MNHEY and SVGAGI. V dropped 6 bases and J dropped 3; count of bases not matched to a gene: 5. DNA for the CDR3: TGTGCCAGCAGCCACACAGGGGGCCACACTGAAGCTTTCTTT. Its protein product is CASSHTGGHTEAFF.

The chain links TRBV5-6 to TRBJ2-3; D may be TRBD2 (6 bases). Per germline, CDR1 SGHDT and CDR2 YYEEEE. Trimming removed 3 bases from V and 4 bases from J, with 15 bases in between. The CDR3 runs 15 residues. The CDR3 region has the DNA TGTGCCAGCAGCTGGAACCTCCGGGAGTCAGATACGCAGTATTTT. Its protein product is CASSWNLRESDTQYF. Together with reference TRBV5-6 and TRBJ2-3, the CDR3 gives the full variable domain: DAGVTQSPTHLIKTRGQQVTLRCSPKSGHDTVSWYQQALGQGPQFIFQYYEEEERQRGNFPDRFSGHQFPNYSSELNVNALLLGDSALYLCASSWNLRESDTQYFGPGTRLTVL.

As DNA, the CDR3 is TGCGCCAGCAGCCAAGGAATACAGGGGAGCACTGAAGCTTTCTTT. This translates into CASSQGIQGSTEAFF. The chain employs TRBV4-1 and TRBJ1-1; 7 bases are a match to TRBD1. V lost 1 base to trimming and J lost 4 bases; unmatched junction nucleotides: 6. The V gene's germline CDR1 is MGHRA and CDR2 YSYEKL. The CDR3 is 15 residues long.

The V gene is TRBV4-1, the J gene TRBJ2-2, with D unresolved. Trimming cost V 1 base and J 4 bases, with 10 bases left between them. The germline V gene encodes CDR1 MGHRA and CDR2 YSYEKL. The CDR3 loop spans 15 amino acids. In DNA form, the CDR3 reads TGCGCCAGCAGCCAAGGGCCAGCGCGCACCGGGGAGCTGTTTTTT. Translation: CASSQGPARTGELFF.

The rearrangement links TRBV10-3 to TRBJ2-1; no clear D gene. The V and J ends lost 4 bases and 7 bases respectively, with 14 bases between them. The CDR3 covers 14 residues. Germline lookup yields CDR1 ENHRY and CDR2 SYGVKD. In DNA, the CDR3 is TGTGCCATCAGTGGGAGTCCTACTTATAATGAGCAGTTCTTC. Translated, it gives CAISGSPTYNEQFF.

The J gene is TRBJ2-1, the V gene TRBV2, with 10 bases aligning to TRBD2. CDR1 SNHLY and CDR2 FYNNEI come from the germline V gene. The J segment lost 2 bases and the V segment lost 1 base, leaving 11 bases of the junction unmatched. The CDR3 runs 19 residues. The CDR3 reads CASSEVAGGFYTPYNEQFF. CDR3 nucleotides: TGTGCCAGCAGTGAAGTAGCGGGGGGCTTTTATACACCCTACAATGAGCAGTTCTTC.